The clone carrying this T cell receptor beta chain was recorded a few times. Its antigen is unidentified. Germline V gene lookup returns CDR1 SGHVS and CDR2 FQNEAQ. The CDR3 extends over 15 amino acids. V lost 4 bases and J lost 5; bases outside the gene matches: 7. This specimen belongs to a study of response to subunit inactivated influenza vaccine. Study results and caveats: That few new T cells are recruited by each seasonal influenza vaccination was the authors' suggestion.

TCRdb re-called the RT-PCR reads with MiXCR, one entry per CDR3 protein. The sample has under 200,000 distinct CDR3 sequences, roughly 10% seen once; the top ten hold around 35%. This sample comprised CD8+ T cells sorted from PBMCs, obtained roughly 24 months after vaccination. The chain combines TRBV7-8 with TRBJ2-5; 10 nucleotides match TRBD2. The TCR was taken from a man aged 50-75 years who received an inactivated influenza vaccine. The CDR3 sequence is CASSSAGGFGETQYF. The CDR3 region has the DNA TGTGCCAGCAGCTCAGCGGGGGGGTTCGGGGAGACCCAGTACTTC.